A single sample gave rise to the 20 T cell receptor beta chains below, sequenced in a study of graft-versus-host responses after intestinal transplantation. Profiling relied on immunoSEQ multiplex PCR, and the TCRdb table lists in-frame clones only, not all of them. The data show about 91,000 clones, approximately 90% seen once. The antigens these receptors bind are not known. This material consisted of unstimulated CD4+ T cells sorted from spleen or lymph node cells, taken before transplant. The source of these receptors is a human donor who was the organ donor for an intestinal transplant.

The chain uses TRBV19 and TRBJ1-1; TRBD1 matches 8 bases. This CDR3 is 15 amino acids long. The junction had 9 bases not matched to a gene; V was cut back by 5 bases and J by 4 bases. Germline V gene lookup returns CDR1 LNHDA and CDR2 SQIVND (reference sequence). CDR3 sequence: CASSSNPGGRTEAFF. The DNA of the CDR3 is TGTGCCAGTAGTTCAAACCCAGGGGGCCGCACTGAAGCTTTCTTT. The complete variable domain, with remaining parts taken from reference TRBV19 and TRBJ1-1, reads DGGITQSPKYLFRKEGQNVTLSCEQNLNHDAMYWYRQDPGQGLRLIYYSQIVNDFQKGDIAEGYSVSREKKESFPLTVTSAQKNPTAFYLCASSSNPGGRTEAFFGQGTRLTVV.

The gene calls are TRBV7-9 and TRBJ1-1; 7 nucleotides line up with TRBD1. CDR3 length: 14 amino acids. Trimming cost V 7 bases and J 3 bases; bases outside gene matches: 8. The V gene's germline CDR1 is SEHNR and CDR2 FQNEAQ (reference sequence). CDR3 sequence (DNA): TGTGCCAGCAAGCCGGGACAGCTCTACACTGAAGCTTTCTTT. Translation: CASKPGQLYTEAFF.

The CDR3 protein is CAWSVGRLHTDTQYF. The CDR3 DNA reads as TGTGCCTGGAGTGTAGGACGACTACACACAGATACGCAGTATTTT. This sequence joins TRBV30 and TRBJ2-3; tentatively, D is TRBD2 (5 bases). The CDR3 runs 15 residues. CDR1 GTSNPN and CDR2 SVGIG come from the germline V gene (reference sequence). V lost 0 bases, J lost 2 bases, and 12 bases lay in between.

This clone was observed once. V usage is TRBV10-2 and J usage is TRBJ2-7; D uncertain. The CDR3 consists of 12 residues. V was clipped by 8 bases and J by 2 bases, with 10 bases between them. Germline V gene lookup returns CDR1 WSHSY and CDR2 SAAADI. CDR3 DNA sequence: TGCGCCAGCCGTCCTCACACCTACGAGCAGTACTTC. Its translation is CASRPHTYEQYF.

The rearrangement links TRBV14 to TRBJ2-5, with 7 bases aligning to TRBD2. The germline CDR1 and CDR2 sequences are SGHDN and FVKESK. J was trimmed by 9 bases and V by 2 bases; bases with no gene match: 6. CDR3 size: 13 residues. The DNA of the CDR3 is TGTGCCAGCAGCCAACAGTGGGAGGGGCCCCAGTACTTC. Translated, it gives CASSQQWEGPQYF.

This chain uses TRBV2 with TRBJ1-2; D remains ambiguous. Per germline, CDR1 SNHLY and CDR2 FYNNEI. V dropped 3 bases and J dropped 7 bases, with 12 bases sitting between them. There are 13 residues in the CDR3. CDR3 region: CASSEVELAGYTF. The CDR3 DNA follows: TGTGCCAGCAGTGAGGTGGAACTAGCTGGCTACACCTTC.

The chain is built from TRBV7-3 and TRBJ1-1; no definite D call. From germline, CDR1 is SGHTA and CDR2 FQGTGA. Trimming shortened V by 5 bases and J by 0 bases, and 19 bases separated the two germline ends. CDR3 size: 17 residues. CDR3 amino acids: CASSPNGGVGMNTEAFF. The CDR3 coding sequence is TGTGCCAGCAGCCCCAATGGCGGGGTAGGGATGAACACTGAAGCTTTCTTT.

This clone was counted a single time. The DNA of the CDR3 is TGTGCCAGTCGGCGAACAGGGGGCGCCCCCAATGAGCAGTTCTTC. Translated, it gives CASRRTGGAPNEQFF. J is TRBJ2-1 and V is TRBV6-5, with 9 bases that match TRBD1. The V segment lost 9 bases and the J segment 6 bases; nucleotides outside the gene matches: 12. This CDR3 is 15 amino acids long. CDR1 and CDR2 (germline): MNHEY, SVGAGI.

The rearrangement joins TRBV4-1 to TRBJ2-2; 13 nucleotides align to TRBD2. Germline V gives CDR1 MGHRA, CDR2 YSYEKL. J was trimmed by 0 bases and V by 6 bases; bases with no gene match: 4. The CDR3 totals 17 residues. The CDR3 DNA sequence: TGCGCCAGCAGACTAGCGGGAGGGCCATCGAACACCGGGGAGCTGTTTTTT. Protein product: CASRLAGGPSNTGELFF.

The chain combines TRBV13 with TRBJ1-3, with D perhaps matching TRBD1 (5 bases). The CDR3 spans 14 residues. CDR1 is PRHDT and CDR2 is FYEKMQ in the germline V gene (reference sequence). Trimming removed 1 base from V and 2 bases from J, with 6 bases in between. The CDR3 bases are TGTGCCAGCAGCTTAGTAGGGGCTGGAAACACCATATATTTT. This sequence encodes CASSLVGAGNTIYF.

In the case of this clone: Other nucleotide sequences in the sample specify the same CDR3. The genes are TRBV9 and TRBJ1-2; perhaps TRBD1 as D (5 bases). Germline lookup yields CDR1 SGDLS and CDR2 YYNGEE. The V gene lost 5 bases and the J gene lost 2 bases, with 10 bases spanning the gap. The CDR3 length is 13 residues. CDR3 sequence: CASSARENYGYTF. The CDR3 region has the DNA TGTGCCAGCAGTGCCAGGGAAAACTATGGCTACACCTTC.

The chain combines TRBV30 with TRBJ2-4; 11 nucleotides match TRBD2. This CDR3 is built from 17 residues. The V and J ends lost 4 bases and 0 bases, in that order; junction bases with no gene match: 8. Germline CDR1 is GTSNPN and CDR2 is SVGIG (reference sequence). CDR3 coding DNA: TGTGCCTGGACTAGCGGGAGGTCTGGGGGAGCCAAAAACATTCAGTACTTC. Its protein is CAWTSGRSGGAKNIQYF.

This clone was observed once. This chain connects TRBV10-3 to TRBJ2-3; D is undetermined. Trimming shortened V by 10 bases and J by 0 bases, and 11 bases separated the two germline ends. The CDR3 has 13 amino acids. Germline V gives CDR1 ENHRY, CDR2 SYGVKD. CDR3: CATDDGSTDTQYF. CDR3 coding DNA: TGTGCCACCGACGACGGGAGCACAGATACGCAGTATTTT.

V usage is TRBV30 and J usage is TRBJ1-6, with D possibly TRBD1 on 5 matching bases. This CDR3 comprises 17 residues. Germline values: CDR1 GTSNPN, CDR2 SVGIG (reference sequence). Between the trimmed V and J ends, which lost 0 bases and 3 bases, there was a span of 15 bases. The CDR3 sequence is CAWSVVWGEYYNSPLHF. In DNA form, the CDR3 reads TGTGCCTGGAGTGTGGTTTGGGGGGAATACTATAATTCACCCCTCCACTTT.

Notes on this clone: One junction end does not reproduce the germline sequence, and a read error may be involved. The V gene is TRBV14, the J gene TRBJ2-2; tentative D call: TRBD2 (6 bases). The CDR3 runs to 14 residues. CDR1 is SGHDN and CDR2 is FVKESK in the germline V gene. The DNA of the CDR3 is TGTGCCAGCAGCCTCGGGACTCTCACCGGGAAGCTGTTTTTT. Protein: CASSLGTLTGKLFF.

CDR3 sequence (DNA): TGTGCCGGAGGAAGGACTAGCGGGAGGGCAGATACGCAGTATTTT. It yields the protein CAGGRTSGRADTQYF. The chain carries TRBV2 and TRBJ2-3; 15 nucleotides align to TRBD2. This CDR3 is 15 amino acids long. Per the germline V gene, CDR1 is SNHLY and CDR2 is FYNNEI. V gave up 11 bases and J gave up 4 bases; unmatched junction bases: 7.

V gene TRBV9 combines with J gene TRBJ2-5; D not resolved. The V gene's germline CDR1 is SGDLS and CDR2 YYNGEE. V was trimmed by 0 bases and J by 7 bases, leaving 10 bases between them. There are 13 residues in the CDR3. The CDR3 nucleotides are TGTGCCAGCAGCGTAGAGGATAGAGGGACCCAGTACTTC. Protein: CASSVEDRGTQYF.

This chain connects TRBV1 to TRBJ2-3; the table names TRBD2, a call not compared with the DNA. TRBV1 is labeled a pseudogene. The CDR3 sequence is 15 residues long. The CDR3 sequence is CTSSQASGGADTQYF. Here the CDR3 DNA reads TGCACCAGCAGCCAAGCTAGCGGGGGGGCAGATACGCAGTATTTT.

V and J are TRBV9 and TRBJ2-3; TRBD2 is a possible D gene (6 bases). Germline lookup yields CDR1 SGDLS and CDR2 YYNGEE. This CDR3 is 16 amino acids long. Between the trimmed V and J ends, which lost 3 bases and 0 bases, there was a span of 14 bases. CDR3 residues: CASSGSGSISTDTQYF. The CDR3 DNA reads TGTGCCAGCAGCGGTTCCGGGAGTATTAGCACAGATACGCAGTATTTT.

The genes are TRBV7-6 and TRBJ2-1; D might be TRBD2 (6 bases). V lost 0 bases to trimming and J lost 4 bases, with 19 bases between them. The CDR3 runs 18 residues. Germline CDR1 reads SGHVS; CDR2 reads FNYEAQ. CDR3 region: CASSLAKRVGLSYNEQFF. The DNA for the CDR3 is TGTGCCAGCAGCTTAGCGAAGAGGGTGGGACTTTCATACAATGAGCAGTTCTTC.